This note documents a single TCR beta chain sequence. Its antigen is not known. The data derive from a study of T cells after yellow fever vaccination. Overall study context: Fractions of limited cellularity were prepared by means of SMART-Seq v4 Ultra Low Input. Notes on the study in general: Any FACS-sorted repertoire could hold abundant clonotypes that contaminate it from the bulk population. A large majority of primary-vaccination clones showed up again after the booster (approximately 95% CD4, about 90% CD8).

Conversion of TCR transcripts into cDNA relied on 5'RACE template switching, which added a universal primer site and UMIs. TCRdb itself ran the 5' RACE reads through MiXCR, one entry per CDR3 protein. Of 300,000 to 400,000 distinct CDR3 sequences detected, approximately 4% appear once; the ten largest clones hold approximately 25%. The J segment lost 5 bases and the V segment lost 4 bases, leaving 9 bases of the junction unmatched. The CDR3 is 16 amino acids. Germline values: CDR1 SGHRS, CDR2 YFSETQ. This TCR derives from a man aged 18-30 years who received the YFV17D yellow fever vaccine. The material was PBMCs, obtained 5 days after the yellow fever booster vaccination. This sequence joins TRBV5-1 and TRBJ2-5; 12 nucleotides agree with TRBD2. The CDR3 is CASSIRGLAGGETQYF. The CDR3 DNA is TGCGCCAGCAGCATTCGAGGTCTAGCGGGGGGGGAGACCCAGTACTTC.